Presented here are 21 T cell receptor beta chains from one specimen sequenced in a study of response to subunit inactivated influenza vaccine. TCRdb used MiXCR to reprocess the RT-PCR reads, holding one entry per CDR3 protein. The sample has 710,000 or so distinct CDR3 sequences; 15% to 18% are singletons. The specimen was PBMCs from blood, collected 12 days after vaccination. These receptors all stem from a man in his fifties who received an inactivated influenza vaccine.

The rearrangement links TRBV20-1 to TRBJ2-1; 9 bases are shared with TRBD1. Germline CDR1 DFQATT, CDR2 SNEGSKA (reference sequence). This CDR3 has 15 residues. J was trimmed by 2 bases and V by 5 bases; bases with no gene match: 7. As DNA, the CDR3 is TGCAGTGCTGTAACCGGGACAGGGACCTACAATGAGCAGTTCTTC. Translating it yields CSAVTGTGTYNEQFF.

This clonotype was found a few times. The rearrangement links TRBV11-3 to TRBJ2-7, with D possibly called TRBD1 or TRBD2 (6 bases each). V was shortened by 1 base and J by 3 bases, with 10 bases between the two germline ends. CDR1 SGHNT and CDR2 YENEEA come from the germline V gene. CDR3 length: 14 residues. The CDR3 is CASSLVGGVYEQYF. For the CDR3, the DNA is TGTGCCAGCAGCTTAGTGGGGGGCGTCTACGAGCAGTACTTC.

V and J are TRBV27 and TRBJ1-1, with a possible D match to TRBD1 (5 bases). Per germline, CDR1 MNHEY and CDR2 SMNVEV (reference sequence). V lost 2 bases to trimming and J lost 9 bases, with 16 bases between them. This CDR3 contains 14 residues. CDR3 residues: CASSLKYIGAKAFF. In DNA, the CDR3 is TGTGCCAGCAGTTTAAAATATATTGGGGCCAAAGCTTTCTTT.

In this sample, this clonotype turned up many times. The chain recombines TRBV12-3 or TRBV12-4 with TRBJ1-2; 10 bases are shared with TRBD1. There are 15 residues in the CDR3. J was trimmed by 5 bases and V by 6 bases; bases with no gene match: 9. For the CDR3, the DNA is TGTGCCAGCAGCACCAGACAGGGGGCCGAGTATGGCTACACCTTC. It encodes CASSTRQGAEYGYTF.

The rearrangement uses TRBV12-3 or TRBV12-4 and TRBJ1-5, with D perhaps matching TRBD1 (5 bases). V was cut by 4 bases and J by 6 bases, with 10 bases left in between. CDR3 length equals 13 residues. CDR3 protein: CASSWSGSQPQHF. The CDR3 DNA follows: TGTGCCAGCAGTTGGTCAGGGAGTCAGCCCCAGCATTTT.

This sequence joins TRBV7-2 and TRBJ2-7; 7 nucleotides line up with TRBD1. This CDR3 comprises 14 residues. Germline CDR1 SGHTA, CDR2 FQGNSA. J gave up 4 bases and V 8 bases, and 11 bases lay outside the gene matches. CDR3 sequence reads: CASSHRGLFYEQYF. CDR3 in DNA: TGTGCCAGCTCTCACAGGGGCCTCTTTTACGAGCAGTACTTC.

This clonotype was found a few times. V and J are TRBV9 and TRBJ2-4, with TRBD2 identical over 8 bases. The CDR3 sequence is 13 residues long. Looked up from germline, CDR1 is SGDLS and CDR2 is YYNGEE. The junction had 6 bases not matched to a gene; V was cut back by 7 bases and J by 6 bases. The CDR3: CASDGGDPNIQYF. The CDR3 DNA follows: TGTGCCAGCGACGGGGGGGACCCAAACATTCAGTACTTC.

The rearrangement joins TRBV6-2 or TRBV6-3 to TRBJ1-4, with D unresolved. The germline V and J ends were trimmed by 6 bases and 10 bases, with 15 bases remaining between them. CDR3 length: 13 amino acids. Germline V lookup: CDR1 MNHEY, CDR2 SVGEGT. The chain's CDR3 is CASSPGGAGKLFF. CDR3 DNA sequence: TGTGCCAGCAGCCCCGGCGGCGCGGGAAAACTGTTTTTT.

On this clonotype itself: The germline gene is not matched at one end of the junction; a read error may be the cause. The chain carries TRBV12-3 or TRBV12-4 and TRBJ1-5; 7 positions match TRBD1. The CDR3 runs to 14 residues. The CDR3 spells CACSFGDSLQPQHF. The CDR3 DNA reads as TGTGCCTGCAGTTTCGGGGACAGCCTCCAGCCCCAGCATTTT.

The V and J genes are TRBV5-6 and TRBJ2-5, with TRBD2 as a possible D gene (7 bases). With 1 base removed from V and 5 bases from J, the gap between germline ends came to 15 bases. The CDR3 runs to 15 residues. Germline CDR1 and CDR2: SGHDT and YYEEEE. The CDR3 region is CASSLRGGVWETQYF. The CDR3 nucleotides read TGTGCCAGCAGCTTGCGCGGGGGCGTGTGGGAGACCCAGTACTTC.

Only a few counts were recorded for this clonotype. V gene TRBV7-2 combines with J gene TRBJ1-5; possible D gene TRBD1, 6 bases. Trimming removed 5 bases at V and 2 bases at J, with 13 bases between. Germline values: CDR1 SGHTA, CDR2 FQGNSA. CDR3 length: 15 amino acids. CDR3 nucleotide sequence: TGTGCCAGCAGCGCGCAGGGGAGTCGCAATCAGCCCCAGCATTTT. Translation: CASSAQGSRNQPQHF. Full variable domain (rest looked up from reference TRBV7-2 and TRBJ1-5): GAGVSQSPSNKVTEKGKDVELRCDPISGHTALYWYRQSLGQGLEFLIYFQGNSAPDKSGLPSDRFSAERTGGSVSTLTIQRTQQEDSAVYLCASSAQGSRNQPQHFGDGTRLSIL.

V usage is TRBV7-2 and J usage is TRBJ1-5, with D uncertain. The CDR3 is made up of 13 amino acids. V was cut by 3 bases and J by 5 bases, with 8 bases left in between. From germline, CDR1 is SGHTA and CDR2 FQGNSA. The CDR3 DNA reads TGTGCCAGCAGCTTGTTGAGGGATCAGCCCCAGCATTTT. This translates into CASSLLRDQPQHF.

This chain joins TRBV6-1 and TRBJ1-1; 9 nucleotides align to TRBD1. The V gene end was trimmed by 7 bases and the J gene end by 5 bases; junction bases not matched to a gene: 5. The CDR3 runs 13 residues. In germline, CDR1 is MNHNS, CDR2 SASEGT. CDR3 residues: CASKDRGLTEAFF. CDR3 in DNA: TGTGCCAGCAAAGACAGGGGGTTAACTGAAGCTTTCTTT.

There are many counts of this clonotype. The V call is TRBV12-3 or TRBV12-4, the J call TRBJ2-5; 8 bases match TRBD2. Unmatched junction bases numbered 14, after V lost 7 bases and J lost 7 bases. This CDR3 is built from 15 residues. The CDR3 protein is CASNQGGGPAGTQYF. The CDR3 nucleotides read TGTGCCAGCAACCAAGGCGGGGGGCCCGCAGGGACCCAGTACTTC.

V gene TRBV7-2 combines with J gene TRBJ2-1, with D uncertain. The CDR3 spans 11 residues. The V end was cut by 5 bases, the J end by 10 bases, with 9 bases between. From germline, CDR1 is SGHTA and CDR2 FQGNSA. The CDR3, as DNA: TGTGCCAGCAGCCCTGTGGAGGAGCAGTTCTTC. Protein product: CASSPVEEQFF.

This clonotype was seen a handful of times. The DNA for the CDR3 is TGTGCCAGCAGCCTAGGGTTCTCCTACAATGAGCAGTTCTTC. Encoded protein: CASSLGFSYNEQFF. The chain has TRBV7-9 and TRBJ2-1; no clear D gene. Germline V CDR1 and CDR2: SEHNR, FQNEAQ (reference sequence). With 5 bases removed from V and 0 bases from J, the gap between germline ends came to 8 bases. The CDR3 loop spans 14 amino acids. The entire variable domain, with the rest obtained from reference TRBV7-9 and TRBJ2-1, is as follows: DTGVSQNPRHKITKRGQNVTFRCDPISEHNRLYWYRQTLGQGPEFLTYFQNEAQLEKSRLLSDRFSAERPKGSFSTLEIQRTEQGDSAMYLCASSLGFSYNEQFFGPGTRLTVL.

The chain recombines TRBV6-1 with TRBJ2-1; 11 bases agree with TRBD2. Unmatched junction bases numbered 6, after V lost 4 bases and J lost 7 bases. This CDR3 is built from 15 residues. The V gene's germline CDR1 is MNHNS and CDR2 SASEGT. CDR3 in DNA: TGTGCCAGCAGTGCAATAGCGGGGGGGTCAAATGAGCAGTTCTTC. This gives the protein CASSAIAGGSNEQFF.

The V and J genes are TRBV6-1 and TRBJ1-1, with D possibly being TRBD1 (5 bases). V lost 8 bases, J lost 2 bases, and 15 bases lay in between. This CDR3 region has 14 residues. CDR1 is MNHNS and CDR2 is SASEGT in the germline V gene. The CDR3 protein is CASRGAGGNTEAFF. The CDR3 DNA sequence: TGTGCCAGCCGAGGAGCGGGGGGAAACACTGAAGCTTTCTTT.

The table lists this clonotype with a few counts. The J gene is TRBJ2-1, the V gene TRBV5-1, with D possibly being TRBD1 (5 bases). The CDR3 sequence is 13 residues long. Trimming stripped 7 bases from V and 2 bases from J, with 10 bases between. Looked up from germline, CDR1 is SGHRS and CDR2 is YFSETQ. Here the CDR3 reads CASGQGPYNEQFF. CDR3 DNA sequence: TGCGCCAGCGGGCAGGGTCCCTACAATGAGCAGTTCTTC.

V is TRBV24-1 and J is TRBJ2-3, with TRBD1 matching 8 bases. Germline CDR1 reads KGHDR; CDR2 reads SFDVKD. CDR3 length equals 16 residues. Trimming removed 4 bases from V and 1 base from J; junction bases left unmatched: 6. CDR3 sequence (DNA): TGTGCCACCAGTGAGGGACAGGAGTCCCGCACAGATACGCAGTATTTT. Amino acid sequence: CATSEGQESRTDTQYF.

This clonotype occurred a few times. The genes are TRBV11-2 and TRBJ1-6; 7 bases are a match to TRBD1. Germline CDR1 is SGHAT and CDR2 is FQNNGV. The J segment lost 5 bases and the V segment lost 5 bases, leaving 21 bases of the junction unmatched. The CDR3 is made up of 20 amino acids. CDR3 sequence (DNA): TGTGCCAGCAGCCAACCAGGGGGACAGTGGTCCCCCTTGGATAATTCACCCCTCCACTTT. Its translation is CASSQPGGQWSPLDNSPLHF.